This T cell receptor beta chain originates from a study of shared clonotypes between healthy human individuals. Study summary: Per donor, CD8 memory used one plate, CD8 naive used two, CD4 memory used three and CD4 naive used three.

With 4 bases clipped from V and 0 bases from J, the junction kept 9 bases outside the gene matches. The germline V gene encodes CDR1 SGHRS and CDR2 YFSETQ. The CDR3 length is 17 residues. Assay: immunoSEQ multiplex PCR; the TCRdb copy retains only in-frame clones and omits some. The sample lists under 2,500,000 clones; approximately 95% were seen once. Sequenced sample: naive CD4+ T cells sorted from blood. Subset meaning: CD45RA+ positively selected. This clonotype was obtained from a man in his late teens or twenties in good health. The J gene is TRBJ2-7, the V gene TRBV5-1; 11 nucleotides line up with TRBD1. The CDR3 sequence: CASSRWTGGTSSYEQYF. In DNA form, the CDR3 reads TGCGCCAGCAGCCGATGGACAGGGGGCACCAGCTCCTACGAGCAGTACTTC.